A selection of T cell receptor beta chains follows, all from one sample in a study of beta chain features in type 1 diabetes. TCRdb keeps only in-frame clones here, not all; method: immunoSEQ multiplex PCR. The table includes hundreds of thousands of clones, approximately 15% detected once. The sequencing input was naive CD4+ T cells from blood. Receptors originate from a man younger than 35 with type 1 diabetes. CDR3s include the opening cysteine and the closing phenylalanine or tryptophan. A D gene is named only where the DNA matches it firmly. Clone size is given for some rows only: seen once, a few or many times, or a class if the clone is expanded.

CDR3 DNA | CDR3 protein | J gene | D gene | V gene | clone size
TGCGCCAGCAGCTTCCCGGGACAGAACTCCTACGAGCAGTACTTC | CASSFPGQNSYEQYF | TRBJ2-7 | TRBD1 | TRBV4-1 | -
TGTGCCAGTAGTTTCCGTCCTGCAACTAATGAAAAACTGTTTTTT | CASSFRPATNEKLFF | TRBJ1-4 | - | TRBV19 | -
TGCAGCGTGGCAGGGGGCTACGAGCAGTACTTC | CSVAGGYEQYF | TRBJ2-7 | TRBD1 | TRBV29-1 | -
TGTGCCATCTCCCTAGCGGGGGGGCGAGATACGCAGTATTTT | CAISLAGGRDTQYF | TRBJ2-3 | TRBD2 | TRBV10-3 | few
TGCGCCAGCAGTGATTGGGACAGGGGTTATAATTCACCCCTCCACTTT | CASSDWDRGYNSPLHF | TRBJ1-6 | TRBD1 | TRBV10-2 | few
TGTGCCTGGGCCACAGGGGAGACCCAGTACTTC | CAWATGETQYF | TRBJ2-5 | - | TRBV30 | -
TGCGCCAGCAGCCTGACAGGGGGCTCCTACAATGAGCAGTTCTTC | CASSLTGGSYNEQFF | TRBJ2-1 | TRBD1 | TRBV4-3 | few
TGTGCCAGCAGGATCGACAGGGCGTCGTCCTACGAGCAGTACTTC | CASRIDRASSYEQYF | TRBJ2-7 | TRBD1 | TRBV11-2 | once
TGTGCCAGCAGCCAAGATAACAGGGGCTACGAGCAGTACTTC | CASSQDNRGYEQYF | TRBJ2-7 | TRBD1 | TRBV4-2 | few
TGTGCCAGCAGCTTTTCAGGTAGCGGGAGCGGTACGCAGTATTTT | CASSFSGSGSGTQYF | TRBJ2-3 | TRBD2 | TRBV11-2 | -
TGTGCCAGTAGTCTTTCGCCCGGAGTGGGCTATGGCTACACCTTC | CASSLSPGVGYGYTF | TRBJ1-2 | - | TRBV19 | -
TGTGCCACCAGCGGCGCTAGCGGGAGGGCGGTCGAGCAGTACTTC | CATSGASGRAVEQYF | TRBJ2-7 | TRBD2 | TRBV15 | -
TGTGCCACCAGCAGATCCTGGGGGACTAGTGGATACGAGCAGTACTTC | CATSRSWGTSGYEQYF | TRBJ2-7 | TRBD2 | TRBV15 | few
TGTGCCAGCAGTAGAGAAGGACAGTACTATGGCTACACCTTC | CASSREGQYYGYTF | TRBJ1-2 | - | TRBV27 | few
TGTGCCAGCAGTTTTCCAGGGCGAAGCAATGAGCAGTTCTTC | CASSFPGRSNEQFF | TRBJ2-1 | - | TRBV28 | few
TGTGCCAGCAGGGGGGGGATGAGCAATCAGCCCCAGCATTTT | CASRGGMSNQPQHF | TRBJ1-5 | - | TRBV2 | -
TGCGCCAGCAGCTTGGCGGGATCAGAGACCCAGTACTTC | CASSLAGSETQYF | TRBJ2-5 | - | TRBV5-1 | -
TGTGCCAGCAGTACGAGGAGGGAATGGGGGTCCTATAATCAGCCCCAGCATTTT | CASSTRREWGSYNQPQHF | TRBJ1-5 | - | TRBV27 | -
TGTGCCAGCAGCTTGGACGGGAGGGTAGCCGGGGAGCTGTTTTTT | CASSLDGRVAGELFF | TRBJ2-2 | TRBD2 | TRBV5-4 | -
TGCGCCAGCACCGACAGGGAGAACACTGAAGCTTTCTTT | CASTDRENTEAFF | TRBJ1-1 | TRBD1 | TRBV5-1 | few
TGTGCCAGTCTTAGCGGCTACGAGCAGTACTTC | CASLSGYEQYF | TRBJ2-7 | - | TRBV28 | few
TGTGCCAGCAGCCGAGGAGAAGGATTACAAGAGACCCAGTACTTC | CASSRGEGLQETQYF | TRBJ2-5 | - | TRBV4-2 | few
TGTGCCAGCAGTTACCTAGCGGGGGTGGGGAATGAGCAGTTCTTC | CASSYLAGVGNEQFF | TRBJ2-1 | TRBD2 | TRBV6-5 | -
TGTGCCAGCAGCTCCATAGCGGGAGCGCAGTACAATGAGCAGTTCTTC | CASSSIAGAQYNEQFF | TRBJ2-1 | TRBD2 | TRBV11-2 | few
TGTGCCACCAGCAGAGGACAGGTTAACACTGAAGCTTTCTTT | CATSRGQVNTEAFF | TRBJ1-1 | - | TRBV15 | -
TGCGCCAGCAGTCAAGTTGGGACAGGGACCGGGGAGCTGTTTTTT | CASSQVGTGTGELFF | TRBJ2-2 | TRBD1 | TRBV23-1 | few
TGTGCCAGCAGTGTCCACAGGGACCGCTTCTCCTACGAGCAGTACTTC | CASSVHRDRFSYEQYF | TRBJ2-7 | - | TRBV6-4 | few
TGTGCCATCAGTGAGTCCGGACAGGGGGCGAGGGGAGCTTTCTTT | CAISESGQGARGAFF | TRBJ1-1 | TRBD1 | TRBV10-3 | few
TGCAGCGTTGTGCGGTACAATGAGCAGTTCTTC | CSVVRYNEQFF | TRBJ2-1 | - | TRBV29-1 | few
TGTGCCAGCAGCTTAAGTACCACAGCCTCCTACGAGCAGTACTTC | CASSLSTTASYEQYF | TRBJ2-7 | - | TRBV11-2 | -
TGCAGCGTTTTTAGGGTTGAGGCGGGGGCTGAAAAAACACTGTTTTTT | CSVFRVEAGAEKTLFF | TRBJ1-4 | - | TRBV29-1 | few
TGCAGCGTTGAGAGGGACAGGGGGAACGAGCAGTACTTC | CSVERDRGNEQYF | TRBJ2-7 | TRBD1 | TRBV29-1 | -
TGCGCCAGCAGACAGCCCTACGGGAGGTACCAAGAGACCCAGTACTTC | CASRQPYGRYQETQYF | TRBJ2-5 | TRBD2 | TRBV5-1 | -
TGTGCCTGGAGTCTGGGTCTTGGGGACAGGCCGCAGTTCTTC | CAWSLGLGDRPQFF | TRBJ2-1 | TRBD1 | TRBV30 | few
TGTGCCAGCAGTTTTAGCGGGGGTATTGGCACTGAAGCTTTCTTT | CASSFSGGIGTEAFF | TRBJ1-1 | - | TRBV9 | -
TGTGCCAGCAGCCCTGGGACTAGCGGGAGGCGAAAGACCCAGTACTTC | CASSPGTSGRRKTQYF | TRBJ2-5 | TRBD2 | TRBV7-2 | few
TGTGCCAGCAGTTTAGGAGGATATAGCAATCAGCCCCAGCATTTT | CASSLGGYSNQPQHF | TRBJ1-5 | - | TRBV28 | few
TGTGCCAGCAGTTTACTTGCGGGGGGTAACTACGAGCAGTACTTC | CASSLLAGGNYEQYF | TRBJ2-7 | TRBD2 | TRBV27 | -
TGTGCCAGCAGCCAGACGACAGGGACCGGGACTAGCTCCTACAATGAGCAGTTCTTC | CASSQTTGTGTSSYNEQFF | TRBJ2-1 | - | TRBV7-2 | -
TGTGCCAGCAGTTTATCGGCTAGCCGACCGGGTAACACCGGGGAGCTGTTTTTT | CASSLSASRPGNTGELFF | TRBJ2-2 | - | TRBV27 | -
TGTGCCAGCAGCTTAGAAGTACGGTCTGAAGCTTTCTTT | CASSLEVRSEAFF | TRBJ1-1 | - | TRBV7-2 | -
TGTGCCAGCAGCTTAGGCGGGGGCTACACCTTC | CASSLGGGYTF | TRBJ1-2 | - | TRBV11-2 | -
TGTGCCTCTTGGACAGGGTGGGGACAAGGCTACACCTTC | CASWTGWGQGYTF | TRBJ1-2 | TRBD1 | TRBV28 | few
TGTGCCAGCAGCACCTGGACAGGGGGCGGCTACACCTTC | CASSTWTGGGYTF | TRBJ1-2 | TRBD1 | TRBV11-2 | few
TGTGCCAGCAGTGAATTGGGGGGAAACTATGGCTACACCTTC | CASSELGGNYGYTF | TRBJ1-2 | - | TRBV25-1 | few
TGTGCCAGTAGTATAGCGGCGAGCGGGGGGCCGTACAATGAGCAGTTCTTC | CASSIAASGGPYNEQFF | TRBJ2-1 | TRBD2 | TRBV19 | once
TGTGCCAGCAGCCCTCCATACCGACAGGGAGTAGTGGCTGAAGCTTTCTTT | CASSPPYRQGVVAEAFF | TRBJ1-1 | TRBD1 | TRBV7-9 | few
TGTGCCAGCAGTCTAAATCTACTCACAGGGGCCTATGGCTACACCTTC | CASSLNLLTGAYGYTF | TRBJ1-2 | TRBD1 | TRBV7-9 | few
TGTGCCAGCAGGTCCGCGGGAGACGACGAGCAGTACTTC | CASRSAGDDEQYF | TRBJ2-7 | TRBD2 | TRBV2 | few
TGTGCCACCAGCAGAGATCCGGGGGAGGGCCTAGAGACCCAGTACTTC | CATSRDPGEGLETQYF | TRBJ2-5 | TRBD2 | TRBV15 | -
TGCGCCAGCAGCTTGAGACAGGGATACGAGCAGTACTTC | CASSLRQGYEQYF | TRBJ2-7 | TRBD1 | TRBV5-1 | few
TGTGCCAGCAGCGTAGGGGGAGCAGATACGCAGTATTTT | CASSVGGADTQYF | TRBJ2-3 | - | TRBV9 | -
TGTGCCAGCAGCGTGGGACAGGGTGACTATGGCTACACCTTC | CASSVGQGDYGYTF | TRBJ1-2 | TRBD1 | TRBV11-2 | -
TGCGCCAGCAGCTTTTCAGGGGATCCGTCACCCCTCCACTTT | CASSFSGDPSPLHF | TRBJ1-6 | - | TRBV5-1 | -
TGTGCCAGCAGCAAGGGGAATGGCAATCAGCCCCAGCATTTT | CASSKGNGNQPQHF | TRBJ1-5 | - | TRBV14 | -
TGTGCCAGCAGCTTAGACAGTGTCTCCTACGAGCAGTACTTC | CASSLDSVSYEQYF | TRBJ2-7 | - | TRBV11-2 | -
TGCAGCGTACAGGGGGAACCTGAAGCTTTCTTT | CSVQGEPEAFF | TRBJ1-1 | TRBD1 | TRBV29-1 | -
TGTGCCAGCAGGGGCTTCGGACAGGGAAGCTACGAGCAGTACTTC | CASRGFGQGSYEQYF | TRBJ2-7 | TRBD1 | TRBV6-1 | few
TGTGCCAGCAGTTACGCGGGAGGATTCTACAATGAGCAGTTCTTC | CASSYAGGFYNEQFF | TRBJ2-1 | TRBD2 | TRBV6-6 | few